This T cell receptor beta chain was identified during a study of T cell repertoires in cytomegalovirus infection. TCRdb re-called the reads with MiXCR, one entry per CDR3 protein. The sample includes approximately 630,000 distinct CDR3 sequences, around 24% of them seen just once. Points from the study as a whole: In two of eight donors, the top clonotype was HLA-C-restricted CMV-specific.

The CDR3 contains 13 residues. Trimming cost V 4 bases and J 4 bases, with 7 bases left between them. CDR1 and CDR2 (germline): MNHEY, SMNVEV (reference sequence). A single count supports this clonotype. Its antigen remains unidentified. Sequencing input: CD8+ T cells from PBMCs. The clonotype comes from a human donor in good health (CMV status not recorded). Some clones in this sample may be carry-over from other donors' samples. This chain joins TRBV27 and TRBJ2-2; perhaps D is TRBD1 or TRBD2 (5 bases each). CDR3 region: CASSWGITGELFF. CDR3 bases: TGTGCCAGCAGTTGGGGGATCACCGGGGAGCTGTTTTTT.